Described below is a single T cell receptor (beta chain) sequence and its context. Its antigen remains unknown. This record belongs to a study of T cell repertoires in cytomegalovirus infection. Study at large: Indications came from public TCR beta signatures; they pointed to CMV infection and to a matching HLA type.

TCRdb fed the reads into MiXCR, producing one record per CDR3 protein. Of a few hundred thousand distinct CDR3 sequences listed, just under 40% are singletons. V was shortened by 5 bases and J by 2 bases, with 7 bases between the two germline ends. CDR1 PRHDT and CDR2 FYEKMQ come from the germline V gene (reference sequence). The CDR3 has 12 residues. Broader study findings: HLA-C-restricted CMV-specific TCR beta clonotypes prevailed in the ex vivo response.

This chain connects TRBV13 to TRBJ2-7, with D unresolved. Sequenced here: cultured PBMCs, sampled from culture after CMV antigen stimulation. This receptor was taken from a human donor in good health (CMV status not recorded). Some clones in this sample may be carry-over from other donors' samples. This CDR3 is CASSKGTYEQYF. The CDR3 DNA reads TGTGCCAGCAGCAAAGGGACCTACGAGCAGTACTTC.